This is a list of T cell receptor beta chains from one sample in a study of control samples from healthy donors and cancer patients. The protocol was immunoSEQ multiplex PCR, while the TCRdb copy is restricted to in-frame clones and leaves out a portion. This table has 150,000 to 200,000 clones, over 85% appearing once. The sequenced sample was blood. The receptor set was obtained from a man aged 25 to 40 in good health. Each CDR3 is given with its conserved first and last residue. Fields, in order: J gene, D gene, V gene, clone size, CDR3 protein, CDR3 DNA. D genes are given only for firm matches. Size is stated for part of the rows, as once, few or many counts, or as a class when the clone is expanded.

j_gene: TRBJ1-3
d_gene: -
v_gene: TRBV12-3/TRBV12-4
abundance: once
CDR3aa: CASSLRPGNTIYF
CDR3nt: TGTGCCAGCAGTTTAAGGCCCGGTAACACCATATATTTT

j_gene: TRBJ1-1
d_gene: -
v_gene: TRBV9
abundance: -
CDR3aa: CASSVAQDSTEAFF
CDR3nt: TGTGCCAGCAGCGTAGCTCAGGACAGCACTGAAGCTTTCTTT

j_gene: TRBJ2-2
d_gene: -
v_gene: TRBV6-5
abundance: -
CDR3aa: CASTRTGELFF
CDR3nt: TGTGCCAGCACCCGCACCGGGGAGCTGTTTTTT

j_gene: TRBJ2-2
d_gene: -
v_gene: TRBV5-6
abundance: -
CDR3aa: CASSLGSGQFTGELFF
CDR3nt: TGTGCCAGCAGCTTGGGTTCGGGGCAATTCACCGGGGAGCTGTTTTTT

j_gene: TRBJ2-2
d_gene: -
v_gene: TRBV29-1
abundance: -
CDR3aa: CSVGGLQPNTGELFF
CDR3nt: TGCAGCGTTGGGGGGTTGCAGCCCAACACCGGGGAGCTGTTTTTT

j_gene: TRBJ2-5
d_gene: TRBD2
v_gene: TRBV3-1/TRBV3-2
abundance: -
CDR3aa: CASSLAGGQETQYF
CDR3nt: TGTGCCAGCAGTCTAGCGGGAGGGCAAGAGACCCAGTACTTC

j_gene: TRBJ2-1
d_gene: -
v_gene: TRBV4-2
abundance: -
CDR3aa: CASSQVGLIF
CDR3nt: TGTGCCAGCAGCCAAGTGGGGTTGATCTTC

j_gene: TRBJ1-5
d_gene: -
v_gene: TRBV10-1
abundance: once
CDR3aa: CASSESAPGEGQPQHF
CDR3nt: TGCGCCAGCAGTGAGTCGGCCCCGGGGGAGGGGCAGCCCCAGCATTTT

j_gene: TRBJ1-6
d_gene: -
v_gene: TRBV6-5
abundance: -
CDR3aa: CASTTNSPLHF
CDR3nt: TGTGCCAGCACCACGAATTCACCCCTCCACTTT

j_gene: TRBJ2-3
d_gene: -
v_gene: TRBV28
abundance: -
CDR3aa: CASSLAGSNTDTQYF
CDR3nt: TGTGCCAGCAGTTTGGCCGGGTCGAACACAGATACGCAGTATTTT

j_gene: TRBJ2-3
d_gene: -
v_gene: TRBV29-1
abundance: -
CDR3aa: CSVRVIGTDTQYF
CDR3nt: TGCAGCGTCCGGGTAATCGGCACAGATACGCAGTATTTT

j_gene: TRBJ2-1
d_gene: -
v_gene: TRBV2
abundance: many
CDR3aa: CASSRSTGEQFF
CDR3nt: TGTGCCAGCAGTCGCTCGACAGGTGAGCAGTTCTTC

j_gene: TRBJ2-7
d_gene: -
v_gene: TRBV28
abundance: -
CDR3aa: CASSLGSLGPDTYEQYF
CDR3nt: TGTGCCAGCAGTTTGGGATCTCTCGGCCCAGATACCTACGAGCAGTACTTC

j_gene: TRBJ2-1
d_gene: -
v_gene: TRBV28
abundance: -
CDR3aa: CASSFRARNHEQFF
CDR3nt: TGTGCCAGCAGTTTTAGGGCCAGAAACCATGAGCAGTTCTTC

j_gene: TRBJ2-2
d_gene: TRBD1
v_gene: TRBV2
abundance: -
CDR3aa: CASTRQGATGELFF
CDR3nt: TGTGCCAGCACAAGACAGGGCGCAACCGGGGAGCTGTTTTTT

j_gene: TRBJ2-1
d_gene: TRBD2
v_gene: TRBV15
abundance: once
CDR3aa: CATSRVSGRGAYNEQFF
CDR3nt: TGTGCCACCAGCAGAGTTAGCGGGAGAGGAGCCTACAATGAGCAGTTCTTC

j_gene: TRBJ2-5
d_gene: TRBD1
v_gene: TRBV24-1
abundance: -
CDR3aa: CATSDLQGGIETQYF
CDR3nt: TGTGCCACCAGTGATTTGCAAGGGGGCATCGAGACCCAGTACTTC

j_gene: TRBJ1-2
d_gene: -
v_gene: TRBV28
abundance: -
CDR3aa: CASSLTGVNYGYTF
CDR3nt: TGTGCCAGCAGTTTAACGGGCGTTAACTATGGCTACACCTTC

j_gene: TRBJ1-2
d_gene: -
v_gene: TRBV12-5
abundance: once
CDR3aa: CASGLGYGRFFNYGYTF
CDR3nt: TGTGCTAGTGGTTTGGGATATGGAAGATTCTTTAACTATGGCTACACCTTC

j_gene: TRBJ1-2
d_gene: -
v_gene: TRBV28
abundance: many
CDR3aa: CASSLQGGYYGYTF
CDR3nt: TGTGCCAGCAGTTTACAGGGAGGCTACTATGGCTACACCTTC

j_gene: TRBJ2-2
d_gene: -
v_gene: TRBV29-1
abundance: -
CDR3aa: CSVFRAGELFF
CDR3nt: TGCAGCGTTTTCCGGGCCGGGGAGCTGTTTTTT

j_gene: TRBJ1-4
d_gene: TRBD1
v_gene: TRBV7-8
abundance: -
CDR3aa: CASSLASGQGNEKLFF
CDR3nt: TGTGCCAGCAGCTTAGCGTCCGGACAGGGCAATGAAAAACTGTTTTTT

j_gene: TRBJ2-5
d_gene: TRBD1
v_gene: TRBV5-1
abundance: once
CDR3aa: CASSLGGQVQETQYF
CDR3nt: TGCGCCAGCAGCTTGGGTGGACAGGTACAAGAGACCCAGTACTTC

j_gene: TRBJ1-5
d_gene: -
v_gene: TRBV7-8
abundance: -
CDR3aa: CASSLDGSNQPQHF
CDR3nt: TGTGCCAGCAGCTTAGACGGGAGCAATCAGCCCCAGCATTTT

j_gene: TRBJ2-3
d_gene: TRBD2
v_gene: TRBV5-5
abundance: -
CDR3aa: CASSLDPGTRGGTQYF
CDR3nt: TGTGCCAGCAGCTTGGATCCCGGGACTAGGGGGGGTACGCAGTATTTT

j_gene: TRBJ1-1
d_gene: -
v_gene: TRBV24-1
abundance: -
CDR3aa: CATSDSHREAFF
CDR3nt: TGTGCCACCAGTGATTCCCACAGGGAAGCTTTCTTT

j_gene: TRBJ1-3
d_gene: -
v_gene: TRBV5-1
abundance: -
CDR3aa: CASSSDSLGNTIYF
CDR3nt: TGCGCCAGCAGCTCTGACAGCTTAGGAAACACCATATATTTT

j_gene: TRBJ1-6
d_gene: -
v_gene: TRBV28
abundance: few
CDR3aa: CASNRESPLHF
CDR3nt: TGTGCCAGCAATAGAGAGTCACCCCTCCACTTT

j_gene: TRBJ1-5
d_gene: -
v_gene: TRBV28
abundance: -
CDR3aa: CASSPGTPNQPQHF
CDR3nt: TGTGCCAGCAGTCCGGGGACACCGAATCAGCCCCAGCATTTT

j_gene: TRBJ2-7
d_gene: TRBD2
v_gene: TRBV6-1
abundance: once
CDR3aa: CASSEAGTRNEQYF
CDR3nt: TGTGCCAGCAGTGAAGCGGGGACTAGAAACGAGCAGTACTTC

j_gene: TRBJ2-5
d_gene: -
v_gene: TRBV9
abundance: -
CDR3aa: CASSARLGVQETQYF
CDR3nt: TGTGCCAGCAGCGCCCGATTGGGGGTCCAAGAGACCCAGTACTTC

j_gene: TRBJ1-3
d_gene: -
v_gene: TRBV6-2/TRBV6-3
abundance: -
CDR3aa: CASSYRTAPIYF
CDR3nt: TGTGCCAGCAGTTACCGGACGGCCCCCATATATTTT

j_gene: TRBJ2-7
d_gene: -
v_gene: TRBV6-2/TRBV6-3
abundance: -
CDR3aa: CASSFDPDSYEQYF
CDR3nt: TGTGCCAGCAGTTTTGATCCGGACTCCTACGAGCAGTACTTC

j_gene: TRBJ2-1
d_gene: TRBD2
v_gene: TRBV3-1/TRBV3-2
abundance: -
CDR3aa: CASSQGGGATREQFF
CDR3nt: TGTGCCAGCAGCCAAGGCGGGGGGGCCACGCGGGAACAGTTCTTC

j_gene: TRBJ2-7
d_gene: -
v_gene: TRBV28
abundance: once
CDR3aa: CASSLDISHYEQYF
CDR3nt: TGTGCCAGCAGTTTAGACATCTCCCACTACGAGCAGTACTTC

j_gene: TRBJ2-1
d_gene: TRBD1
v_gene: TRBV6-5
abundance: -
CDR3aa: CASRGTDSYNEQFF
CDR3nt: TGTGCCAGCAGGGGGACAGACTCCTACAATGAGCAGTTCTTC

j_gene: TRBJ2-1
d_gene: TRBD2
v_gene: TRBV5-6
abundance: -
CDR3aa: CASSFGTSGRVYEQFF
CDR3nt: TGTGCCAGCAGTTTTGGCACTAGCGGGAGGGTATATGAGCAGTTCTTC

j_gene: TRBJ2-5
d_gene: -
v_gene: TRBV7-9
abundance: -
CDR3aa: CASSFTQIPQETQYF
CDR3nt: TGTGCCAGCAGCTTCACCCAGATCCCTCAAGAGACCCAGTACTTC

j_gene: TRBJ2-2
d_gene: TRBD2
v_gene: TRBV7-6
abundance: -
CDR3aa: CASSLRPSGSGELFF
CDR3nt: TGTGCCAGCAGCTTACGCCCTAGCGGGAGCGGGGAGCTGTTTTTT

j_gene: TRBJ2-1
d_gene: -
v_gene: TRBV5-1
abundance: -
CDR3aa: CASSLVIAALSYNEQFF
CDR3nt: TGCGCCAGCAGCTTGGTGATAGCCGCACTTTCCTACAATGAGCAGTTCTTC

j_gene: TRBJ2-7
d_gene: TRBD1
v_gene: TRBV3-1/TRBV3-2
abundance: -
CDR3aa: CASSPDRGLVYEQYF
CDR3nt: TGTGCCAGCAGCCCGGACAGGGGGCTTGTCTACGAGCAGTACTTC

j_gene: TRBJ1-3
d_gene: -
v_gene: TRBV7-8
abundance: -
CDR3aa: CASRFPGENTIYF
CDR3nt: TGTGCCAGCCGCTTCCCGGGCGAAAACACCATATATTTT